This T cell receptor beta chain was identified during a study of T cell clonality in common variable immunodeficiency. Study observations and caveats: In common variable immunodeficiency, TCR beta chains reportedly carried fewer deletions and N-nucleotide insertions.

Clones were read by immunoSEQ multiplex PCR, and TCRdb kept only the in-frame ones, dropping some. Sampling found about 20,000 clones, none seen once. This clone was counted only a few times. Its antigen remains unknown. The read is 3 residues too short to cover the CDR3 end, so that end is filled in from the germline J gene. The germline V gene has CDR1 GTSNPN and CDR2 SVGIG (reference sequence). The CDR3 is 16 residues long. J lost 0 bases, V lost 5 bases, and 4 bases had no gene match. Sample: peripheral blood mononuclear cells. The chain recombines TRBV30 with TRBJ2-3; 14 nucleotides agree with TRBD2. This sequence originates from a human donor with common variable immunodeficiency. Incomplete CDR3 DNA: TGTGCCTGGGGACTAGCGGGAGGAGGTAGCACAGATACG. Protein product: CAWGLAGGGSTDT. The whole CDR3 region reads CAWGLAGGGSTDTQYF. Full variable domain (missing parts from reference TRBV30 and TRBJ2-3): SQTIHQWPATLVQPVGSPLSLECTVEGTSNPNLYWYRQAAGRGLQLLFYSVGIGQISSEVPQNLSASRPQDRQFILSSKKLLLSDSGFYLCAWGLAGGGSTDTQYFGPGTRLTVL.